A selection of T cell receptor beta chains follows, all from one sample in a study of T cells and Merkel cell carcinoma outcomes. Here immunoSEQ multiplex PCR was the method, and the copy in TCRdb shows in-frame clones only, minus some. The sample includes over 15,000 clones, roughly 76% of them seen just once. Sequencing was done on a sample of tumor tissue from Merkel cell carcinoma. The receptors were gathered from a human donor with Merkel cell carcinoma. Both conserved end residues are part of each CDR3. A D gene is named only where the DNA matches it firmly. Expanded clones are given a class, and other clones once, few, many or no size at all.

>TRBJ2-5|TRBD2|few|TRBV4-1
CASSQERGASGTLRETQYF
TGCGCCAGCAGCCAAGAGCGGGGGGCTAGCGGGACTTTAAGAGAGACCCAGTACTTC
>TRBJ2-3|.|.|TRBV10-1
CASSEFSASRDTQYF
TGCGCCAGCAGTGAGTTCTCCGCGAGTCGAGATACGCAGTATTTT
>TRBJ2-1|.|.|TRBV2
CASSEAGAAYNEQFF
TGTGCCAGCAGTGAAGCGGGTGCAGCCTACAATGAGCAGTTCTTC
>TRBJ1-2|.|once|TRBV9
CASSPDRAYYGYTF
TGTGCCAGCAGCCCAGACCGGGCCTACTATGGCTACACCTTC
>TRBJ1-2|.|.|TRBV5-1
CASSPWGGADGYTF
TGCGCCAGCAGCCCTTGGGGGGGCGCGGATGGCTACACCTTC
>TRBJ2-1|.|.|TRBV7-9
CASSLGAGSFYNEQFF
TGTGCCAGCAGCTTAGGCGCGGGATCATTCTACAATGAGCAGTTCTTC
>TRBJ2-4|TRBD1|.|TRBV19
CASSTRPGQGNIQYF
TGTGCCAGTAGTACCCGCCCGGGACAGGGAAACATTCAGTACTTC
>TRBJ2-2|.|.|TRBV19
CASSIEGGRAGELFF
TGTGCCAGTAGTATAGAGGGAGGAAGGGCCGGGGAGCTGTTTTTT
>TRBJ2-1|.|once|TRBV5-6
CASSRRSLKYEQFF
TGTGCCAGCAGCCGACGGTCCCTCAAATATGAGCAGTTCTTC
>TRBJ1-5|.|.|TRBV27
CASSIIGESQHF
TGTGCCAGCAGTATAATCGGGGAGTCCCAGCATTTT
>TRBJ1-2|TRBD1|.|TRBV2
CASQLRQGSYGYTF
TGTGCCAGCCAACTTCGACAGGGGTCCTATGGCTACACCTTC
>TRBJ1-5|.|.|TRBV19
CASSILVDQPQHF
TGTGCCAGTAGTATATTAGTGGATCAGCCCCAGCATTTT
>TRBJ2-3|.|.|TRBV9
CASSAREGTQYF
TGTGCCAGCAGCGCTCGAGAGGGTACGCAGTATTTT
>TRBJ2-2|TRBD2|.|TRBV27
CASSLGLAGAGELFF
TGTGCCAGCAGTCTCGGACTAGCGGGAGCCGGGGAGCTGTTTTTT
>TRBJ2-7|TRBD2|once|TRBV27
CASRLLAGLSSYEQYF
TGTGCCAGCAGATTACTAGCGGGGCTTTCCTCCTACGAGCAGTACTTC
>TRBJ1-4|.|.|TRBV19
CASSIDGATNEKLFF
TGTGCCAGTAGTATTGACGGGGCAACTAATGAAAAACTGTTTTTT
>TRBJ2-1|TRBD2|.|TRBV28
CASSHNPGTSNYEQFF
TGTGCCAGCAGCCATAACCCCGGGACTAGTAATTATGAGCAGTTCTTC
>TRBJ1-5|.|.|TRBV6-5
CASSTSHNQPQHF
TGTGCCAGCAGCACAAGTCATAATCAGCCCCAGCATTTT
>TRBJ2-5|.|.|TRBV5-1
CASSSTSGPQWETQYF
TGCGCCAGCAGCTCAACCTCCGGGCCCCAATGGGAGACCCAGTACTTC
>TRBJ2-1|.|.|TRBV5-1
CASSFGGLGEQFF
TGCGCCAGCAGCTTTGGGGGCTTAGGGGAGCAGTTCTTC
>TRBJ1-4|.|.|TRBV5-4
CASSYDDGSQLFF
TGTGCCAGCAGCTACGACGATGGAAGTCAACTGTTTTTT
>TRBJ2-5|.|.|TRBV5-4
CASSLARRILGETQYF
TGTGCCAGCAGCTTGGCCCGTAGGATCCTGGGGGAGACCCAGTACTTC
>TRBJ1-1|TRBD1|.|TRBV9
CASRQGAVDTEAFF
TGTGCCAGCAGGCAGGGGGCGGTGGACACTGAAGCTTTCTTT
>TRBJ1-1|TRBD1|.|TRBV11-2
CASSLLWGTGAARDTEAFF
TGTGCCAGCAGCTTACTATGGGGGACAGGGGCCGCTAGGGACACTGAAGCTTTCTTT
>TRBJ1-2|.|few|TRBV30
CAWRTAFNYGYTF
TGTGCCTGGAGGACAGCATTCAACTATGGCTACACCTTC
>TRBJ1-1|.|.|TRBV9
CASSPQRLENTEAFF
TGTGCCAGCAGCCCACAGAGGCTTGAGAACACTGAAGCTTTCTTT
>TRBJ2-7|.|.|TRBV7-9
CASSSRPSGSYEQYF
TGTGCCAGCAGCTCCCGCCCTTCGGGCTCCTACGAGCAGTACTTC
>TRBJ2-7|.|.|TRBV9
CASSGPYEQYF
TGTGCCAGCAGCGGCCCCTACGAGCAGTACTTC
>TRBJ2-1|.|.|TRBV5-6
CASSLGQGTPYNEQFF
TGTGCCAGCAGCTTGGGGCAGGGCACCCCCTACAATGAGCAGTTCTTC
>TRBJ2-1|.|once|TRBV30
CAWTPRLVRAPYNEQFF
TGTGCCTGGACCCCCCGACTAGTTAGGGCCCCCTACAATGAGCAGTTCTTC
>TRBJ1-5|.|few|TRBV6-1
CASSLFGGPQHF
TGTGCCAGCAGTCTCTTCGGGGGGCCCCAGCATTTT
>TRBJ2-7|TRBD2|.|TRBV29-1
CSAKGLAGGSEQYF
TGCAGCGCGAAGGGACTAGCGGGAGGAAGCGAGCAGTACTTC
>TRBJ2-1|.|once|TRBV7-9
CASKGWAYNEQFF
TGTGCCAGCAAGGGGTGGGCCTACAATGAGCAGTTCTTC
>TRBJ2-3|.|.|TRBV6-5
CASSYRDPSTDTQYF
TGTGCCAGCAGTTACAGGGACCCTAGCACAGATACGCAGTATTTT
>TRBJ1-1|.|.|TRBV29-1
CSAGDTATEAFF
TGCAGCGCTGGGGACACCGCCACTGAAGCTTTCTTT
>TRBJ2-7|.|.|TRBV11-2
CASSYAQGAYEQYF
TGTGCCAGCAGCTACGCACAGGGAGCCTACGAGCAGTACTTC
>TRBJ1-1|.|.|TRBV5-1
CASSLVSGPEAFF
TGCGCCAGCAGCTTGGTATCAGGCCCTGAAGCTTTCTTT
>TRBJ2-1|TRBD2|.|TRBV28
CASSSLAGSLRNEQFF
TGTGCCAGCAGCTCTCTAGCGGGTAGTCTCCGGAATGAGCAGTTCTTC
>TRBJ1-4|TRBD1|.|TRBV27
CASSTRGQWGEKLFF
TGTGCCAGCAGTACGAGGGGACAGTGGGGAGAAAAACTGTTTTTT
>TRBJ1-1|TRBD1|.|TRBV18
CASSPQDRGTEAFF
TGTGCCAGCTCACCACAGGACAGGGGGACTGAAGCTTTCTTT
>TRBJ1-1|.|.|TRBV9
CASSVDTGTAAFF
TGTGCCAGCAGCGTAGACACAGGGACCGCCGCTTTCTTT
>TRBJ2-5|.|.|TRBV29-1
CSAKTLGQQETQYF
TGCAGCGCAAAAACGTTGGGGCAACAAGAGACCCAGTACTTC
>TRBJ2-7|.|.|TRBV23-1
CARSRAYEQYF
TGCGCCAGATCCAGAGCCTACGAGCAGTACTTC
>TRBJ1-3|TRBD1|.|TRBV11-2
CASSVGTGGNTIYF
TGTGCCAGCAGCGTCGGGACAGGGGGTAACACCATATATTTT
>TRBJ2-7|.|.|TRBV7-9
CASSLGQVGEQYF
TGTGCCAGCAGCTTAGGACAGGTCGGCGAGCAGTACTTC
>TRBJ1-3|.|few|TRBV27
CASSLTGNSGNTIYF
TGTGCCAGCAGTCTTACAGGAAACTCTGGAAACACCATATATTTT
>TRBJ2-6|.|.|TRBV9
CASSLQGGAGANVLTF
TGTGCCAGCAGCCTTCAAGGGGGGGCTGGGGCCAACGTCCTGACTTTC
>TRBJ1-4|.|.|TRBV27
CASSFKVGEKLFF
TGTGCCAGCAGTTTTAAGGTGGGAGAAAAACTGTTTTTT
>TRBJ1-3|.|.|TRBV13
CASSLLGAGNTIYF
TGTGCCAGCAGCTTACTGGGTGCCGGAAACACCATATATTTT
>TRBJ2-5|.|.|TRBV19
CASSMVNQETQYF
TGTGCCAGTAGTATGGTCAACCAAGAGACCCAGTACTTC
>TRBJ1-1|.|once|TRBV19
CAISRGNTEAFF
TGTGCCATTTCACGGGGGAACACTGAAGCTTTCTTT
>TRBJ2-7|.|.|TRBV30
CAWSVFRGREQYF
TGTGCCTGGAGTGTATTCCGGGGCCGCGAGCAGTACTTC
>TRBJ1-1|.|.|TRBV7-8
CASSQQPYSEAFF
TGTGCCAGCAGCCAACAACCGTACAGTGAAGCTTTCTTT
>TRBJ2-7|.|.|TRBV2
CASSVGAAPDEQYF
TGTGCCAGCAGTGTAGGGGCCGCCCCGGACGAGCAGTACTTC
>TRBJ1-5|.|.|TRBV28
CASSLSGSNQPQHF
TGTGCCAGCAGTTTAAGTGGCAGCAATCAGCCCCAGCATTTT